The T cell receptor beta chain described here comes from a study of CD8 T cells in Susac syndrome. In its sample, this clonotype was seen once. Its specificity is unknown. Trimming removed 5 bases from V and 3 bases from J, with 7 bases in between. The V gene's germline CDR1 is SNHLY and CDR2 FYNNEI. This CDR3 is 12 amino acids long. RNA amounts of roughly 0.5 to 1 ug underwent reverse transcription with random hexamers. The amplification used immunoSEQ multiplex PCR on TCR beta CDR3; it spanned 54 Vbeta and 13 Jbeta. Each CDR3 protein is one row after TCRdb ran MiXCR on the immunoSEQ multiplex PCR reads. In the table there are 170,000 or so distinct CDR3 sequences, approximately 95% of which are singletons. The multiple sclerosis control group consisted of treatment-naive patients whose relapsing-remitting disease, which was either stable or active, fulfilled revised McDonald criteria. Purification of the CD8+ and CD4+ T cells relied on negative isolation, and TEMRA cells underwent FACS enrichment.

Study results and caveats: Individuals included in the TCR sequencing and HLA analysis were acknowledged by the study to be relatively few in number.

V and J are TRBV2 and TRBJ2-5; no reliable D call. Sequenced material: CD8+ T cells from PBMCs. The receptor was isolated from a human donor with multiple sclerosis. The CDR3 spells CASSSYEETQYF. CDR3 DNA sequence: TGTGCCAGCAGTTCGTACGAAGAGACCCAGTACTTC.